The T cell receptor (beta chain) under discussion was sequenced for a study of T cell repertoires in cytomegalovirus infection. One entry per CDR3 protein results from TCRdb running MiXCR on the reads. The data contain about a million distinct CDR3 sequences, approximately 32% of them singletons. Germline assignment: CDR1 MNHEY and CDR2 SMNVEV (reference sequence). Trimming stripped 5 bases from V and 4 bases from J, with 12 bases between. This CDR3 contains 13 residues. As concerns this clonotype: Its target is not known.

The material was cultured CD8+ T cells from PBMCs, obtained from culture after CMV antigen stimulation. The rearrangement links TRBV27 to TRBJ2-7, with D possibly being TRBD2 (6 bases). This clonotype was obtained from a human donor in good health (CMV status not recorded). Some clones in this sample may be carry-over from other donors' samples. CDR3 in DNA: TGTGCCAGCAGTCACGGGCGGGGTTACGAGCAGTACGTC. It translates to CASSHGRGYEQYV.